This entry lists 9 T cell receptor beta chains sequenced from one sample in a study of human T cells and chemical hapten exposure. As for time point: patch test 1, 2 weeks after DPC sensitization. As for treatment: therapeutic diphenylcyclopropenone sensitization with weekly scalp DPC. TCRdb itself ran the RACE reads through MiXCR, one entry per CDR3 protein. The sample consists of 300,000 to 450,000 distinct CDR3 sequences, approximately 4.4% of them appearing once. Sequencing was performed on whole blood, taken in connection with sensitization to the hapten diphenylcyclopropenone (DPC). These receptors were obtained from a woman between 45 and 60 years old with alopecia areata. Some clones in this sample may be carry-over from other donors' samples.

The rearrangement joins TRBV29-1 to TRBJ2-1; 11 positions agree with TRBD1. The CDR3 extends over 13 amino acids. Germline CDR1 is SQVTM and CDR2 is ANQGSEA. The V gene end was trimmed by 4 bases and the J gene end by 7 bases; junction bases not matched to a gene: 3. The CDR3 reads CSVVDRGQNEQFF. The CDR3 bases are TGCAGCGTTGTGGACAGGGGGCAGAATGAGCAGTTCTTC.

This clonotype came up a few times. The CDR3 DNA sequence: TGTGCCAGCAGCCAAGGGGTCGGACAGGGAGTACTTGGCTACACCTTC. Protein: CASSQGVGQGVLGYTF. The chain uses TRBV9 and TRBJ1-2, with TRBD1 identical over 8 bases. Per the germline V gene, CDR1 is SGDLS and CDR2 is YYNGEE. The CDR3 loop spans 16 amino acids. V lost 4 bases and J lost 7; bases outside the gene matches: 15.

This clonotype has only a few counts. The rearrangement joins TRBV11-2 to TRBJ2-2; the D gene could be TRBD1 or TRBD2 (8 bases each). V shed 5 bases and J shed 1 base, with 23 bases lying between them. Germline CDR1 and CDR2: SGHAT and FQNNGV. This CDR3 contains 19 residues. In nucleotides, the CDR3 is TGTGCCAGCAGCATACTCCGGGGACTAGGACAGGGGAACACCGGGGAGCTGTTTTTT. Protein sequence: CASSILRGLGQGNTGELFF.

This clonotype was picked up a small number of times. The chain has TRBV12-3 or TRBV12-4 and TRBJ2-1; weak D call: TRBD2 (5 bases). This CDR3 region has 16 residues. V was pared by 4 bases and J by 1 base, with 14 bases between. The CDR3: CASSSGLSVSYNEQFF. The CDR3 coding sequence is TGTGCCAGCAGTTCTGGACTGTCAGTGTCCTACAATGAGCAGTTCTTC.

The genes are TRBV15 and TRBJ2-7; no clear D gene. Germline values: CDR1 LNHNV, CDR2 YYDKDF (reference sequence). This CDR3 region has 13 residues. Trimming took 0 bases from V and 4 from J, leaving 7 bases between them. CDR3 sequence (DNA): TGTGCCACCAGCAGAGATAGGCGGTACGAGCAGTACTTC. Translating gives CATSRDRRYEQYF.

The table lists this clonotype with many counts. This rearrangement joins TRBV6-1 to TRBJ1-1, with D possibly being TRBD1 (5 bases). Trimming shortened V by 1 base and J by 0 bases, and 6 bases separated the two germline ends. CDR3 length: 14 residues. The germline V gene encodes CDR1 MNHNS and CDR2 SASEGT. CDR3 sequence (DNA): TGTGCCAGCAGTGAAGAGGGGATGAACACTGAAGCTTTCTTT. Residues: CASSEEGMNTEAFF.

This clonotype was detected ten times or more. The rearrangement uses TRBV11-2 and TRBJ1-3, with D uncertain. V was pared by 1 base and J by 0 bases, with 7 bases between. The CDR3 totals 15 residues. Germline values: CDR1 SGHAT, CDR2 FQNNGV. The CDR3 loop reads CASSLGTVSGNTIYF. The CDR3 DNA reads TGTGCCAGCAGCTTAGGGACGGTCTCTGGAAACACCATATATTTT.

V is TRBV20-1 and J is TRBJ1-6; tentative D call: TRBD1 (6 bases). This CDR3 contains 15 residues. From germline, CDR1 is DFQATT and CDR2 SNEGSKA (reference sequence). Deletions cut 6 bases from V and 6 bases from J, with 18 bases between. The CDR3 nucleotides read TGCAGTGCCGAAGCAGGGGACCGCCTTAATTCACCCCTCCACTTT. It yields the protein CSAEAGDRLNSPLHF.

This clonotype occurred many times. The chain is built from TRBV11-2 and TRBJ1-3; D is ambiguous. The CDR3 length is 16 residues. Trimming cost V 0 bases and J 2 bases, with 11 bases left between them. Looked up from germline, CDR1 is SGHAT and CDR2 is FQNNGV. As DNA, the CDR3 is TGTGCCAGCAGCTTAGATCCTCCGGGGACTGGAAACACCATATATTTT. This encodes CASSLDPPGTGNTIYF.